This T cell receptor beta chain derives from a study of siplizumab effects on memory and regulatory T cells. Findings of the study overall: For mappable alloreactive CD4+ clones, the mean Treg-derived fraction was around 66% with siplizumab and 26.9% in controls. Both greater diversity than memory cells and a major contribution to the alloresponse seemed to characterize naive T cells.

Unstimulated naive, memory, effector memory and TEMRA subsets were subjected to sequencing in three donor pairs. Germline CDR1 is MDHEN and CDR2 is SYDVKM. The J segment lost 1 base and the V segment lost 10 bases, leaving 6 bases of the junction unmatched. The CDR3 consists of 13 residues. This clone occurred a few times. What it recognizes is unknown. The assay was immunoSEQ multiplex PCR, and TCRdb's table has in-frame clones only and misses some. Of some 64,000 clones in the sample, around 80% are singletons; the top ten hold 0.42%. Sequencing input: memory CD4+ T cells sorted from blood. The sequence was collected from a human donor in good health. The V call is TRBV28, the J call TRBJ1-2, with 7 bases that match TRBD1. The CDR3 reads CATWDRLNYGYTF. The DNA of the CDR3 is TGTGCCACCTGGGACAGACTTAACTATGGCTACACCTTC.